The TCR beta chain under discussion was sequenced for a study of T cell responses to AZD1222 COVID-19 vaccine. Study-wide background: Recipients boosted at about 4 weeks or about 12 weeks are pooled. Whole-study findings and limits: Only five or six AZD1222 recipients were seropositive at baseline.

Details on this clone: Antigen unknown.

The V end lost 6 bases, the J end lost 8 bases, and 17 bases lay between the germline ends. Germline lookup yields CDR1 SEHNR and CDR2 FQNEAQ (reference sequence). CDR3 length equals 15 residues. Profiling relied on immunoSEQ multiplex PCR, and the TCRdb table lists in-frame clones only, not all of them. The table shows more than 100,000 clones, with approximately 88% occurring only once. The sequence was collected from an adult in good health. Source: peripheral blood, taken on day 0 of AZD1222 vaccination. The rearrangement links TRBV7-9 to TRBJ1-6; D is undetermined. The CDR3 DNA sequence: TGTGCCAGCAGTTCGACCTCGGCAGGCCATTCACCCCTCCACTTT. It translates to CASSSTSAGHSPLHF.